The entry below describes one TCR beta chain. The germline V gene has CDR1 DFQATT and CDR2 SNEGSKA (reference sequence). The CDR3 loop spans 13 amino acids. The V and J ends lost 5 bases and 5 bases, in that order; junction bases with no gene match: 4. One entry per CDR3 protein, called by TCRdb with MiXCR from the RACE reads. Here the sample spans tens of thousands of distinct CDR3 sequences, approximately 12% being singletons. The source of the sample is a study of human T cells and chemical hapten exposure. As for time point: patch test 3, about 24 weeks after DPC sensitization. Treatment noted: therapeutic diphenylcyclopropenone sensitization with weekly scalp DPC.

The chain combines TRBV20-1 with TRBJ1-1; 11 bases match TRBD1. The sample in question was whole blood, obtained in connection with sensitization to the hapten diphenylcyclopropenone (DPC). The TCR sequence derives from a woman aged 45 to 65 with alopecia areata. Some clones in this sample may be carry-over from other donors' samples. The CDR3 reads CSAPGQGGTEAFF. DNA for the CDR3: TGCAGTGCTCCGGGACAGGGGGGAACTGAAGCTTTCTTT.